A selection of T cell receptor beta chains follows, all from one sample in a study of synovial regulatory T cells in juvenile arthritis. Libraries were prepared by immunoSEQ multiplex PCR; TCRdb keeps only in-frame clonotypes and omits some of them. This listing includes under 3,500 clones. Sample: Treg cells from the synovium. Receptor source: a donor under 30 with juvenile idiopathic arthritis. CDR3s include the opening cysteine and the closing phenylalanine or tryptophan. The order of the fields is J gene, V gene, clone size, CDR3 protein. Part of the rows lack a size; the others show once, few, many or a class for expanded clones.

TRBJ1-5,TRBV10-3,medium-sized,CAISEGQGGNQPQHF
TRBJ2-7,TRBV29-1,NA,CSVRSAQYEQYF
TRBJ2-5,TRBV29-1,NA,CSVDRYQETQYF
TRBJ1-1,TRBV19,NA,CASSMRGSGGAFF
TRBJ1-4,TRBV28,NA,CASSFRTGEKLFF
TRBJ2-1,TRBV5-1,large,CASSLVAGPLDEQFF
TRBJ2-3,TRBV7-6,NA,CASSPSTDTQYF
TRBJ2-2,TRBV10-3,NA,CAISDKQSGTGELFF
TRBJ1-2,TRBV29-1,NA,CSVEEGYYTF
TRBJ2-7,TRBV27,NA,CASSSEGDYEQYF
TRBJ1-1,TRBV4-2,NA,CASSQAPKPGTEAFF
TRBJ1-4,TRBV7-2,NA,CASSLEYRQGEKLFF
TRBJ1-2,TRBV6-6,NA,CASSYSSRGYGYTF
TRBJ1-1,TRBV10-2,NA,CASRRVENTEAFF
TRBJ2-2,TRBV10-2,medium-sized,CASRIDLGGELFF
TRBJ1-5,TRBV19,NA,CASSIESTGGRQPQHF
TRBJ2-7,TRBV19,medium-sized,CASSIEVGYEQYF
TRBJ2-2,TRBV5-1,medium-sized,CASSRNPGLAGRDGELFF
TRBJ1-2,TRBV7-2,large,CASSHSTGYGYTF
TRBJ1-2,TRBV6-5,medium-sized,CASRRGPPPYGYTF
TRBJ2-1,TRBV14,NA,CASSQSGSGRYNEQFF
TRBJ1-1,TRBV7-9,NA,CASSKPPGVNTEAFF
TRBJ2-7,TRBV2,NA,CASSAEDSYEQYF
TRBJ2-1,TRBV19,NA,CASSIRSGSSYNEQFF
TRBJ2-7,TRBV5-4,NA,CASSLGLGAYEQYF
TRBJ2-7,TRBV7-8,NA,CASSLSGFPYEQYF
TRBJ2-5,TRBV5-4,NA,CASSFLETQYF
TRBJ2-7,TRBV27,NA,CAPPGQASNEQYF
TRBJ1-2,TRBV18,NA,CASSPRGQAGYTF
TRBJ2-1,TRBV19,NA,CASNPSILAGGSSYNEQFF
TRBJ1-6,TRBV2,medium-sized,CASSDQPLPLHF
TRBJ1-2,TRBV7-9,NA,CASSLAGTDNYGYTF
TRBJ2-7,TRBV5-1,NA,CARRMTAYEQYF
TRBJ2-7,TRBV28,NA,CASSSGTSGVRQYF
TRBJ2-1,TRBV19,medium-sized,CASSILGGSYNEQFF
TRBJ2-1,TRBV28,NA,CASSDGRGGRLSYNEQFF
TRBJ2-2,TRBV5-6,NA,CASSLGARSTGELFF
TRBJ2-1,TRBV7-2,NA,CASSLLAGGFTNEQFF
TRBJ2-7,TRBV6-1,NA,CASRAAYEQYF
TRBJ1-2,TRBV27,NA,CASSWNGFGYGYTF
TRBJ2-7,TRBV7-2,NA,CASSSRTGADEQYF
TRBJ1-1,TRBV20-1,medium-sized,CSAGMNTEAFF
TRBJ2-1,TRBV18,medium-sized,CASSPTSGYYNEQFF
TRBJ2-2,TRBV11-2,large,CASSLAPSIAGELFF
TRBJ2-7,TRBV6-5,NA,CASSYKEPGQLYEQYF
TRBJ2-6,TRBV7-9,NA,CASSLAVTSGDFGANVLTF
TRBJ2-6,TRBV7-6,NA,CASSLETGGAAGANVLTF
TRBJ1-1,TRBV19,NA,CASSNKPGVGTEAFF
TRBJ2-1,TRBV6-5,NA,CASSLELAGVWEQFF
TRBJ2-2,TRBV19,NA,CASSAQGGGELFF
TRBJ2-7,TRBV29-1,NA,CSVANRGTIHEQYF
TRBJ2-1,TRBV19,NA,CASSMARIRGVTEQFF
TRBJ1-4,TRBV5-1,NA,CASSSGPGGELFF
TRBJ2-7,TRBV5-1,NA,CASSLTSGSSYEQYF
TRBJ1-2,TRBV4-3,NA,CASSQVGQVLYGYTF